This T cell receptor beta chain originates from a study of cytomegalovirus exposure and HLA in healthy donors. The V end was cut by 5 bases, the J end by 3 bases, with 17 bases between. Germline V gene lookup returns CDR1 GTSNPN and CDR2 SVGIG (reference sequence). CDR3 size: 14 residues. Using immunoSEQ multiplex PCR, the repertoire was profiled, and TCRdb retains in-frame clones only, with some absent. There are hundreds of thousands of clones in the sample; 70% to 90% occur only once, and over 0.75% lies in the top ten. This clonotype was obtained from a woman under 30 in good health and CMV-seronegative. Sequencing was done on a sample of PBMCs. The rearrangement joins TRBV30 to TRBJ2-7; no definite D call. The CDR3 loop is CAWVDSHTGYEQYF. CDR3 nucleotide sequence: TGTGCCTGGGTCGACTCTCACACCGGCTACGAGCAGTACTTC.